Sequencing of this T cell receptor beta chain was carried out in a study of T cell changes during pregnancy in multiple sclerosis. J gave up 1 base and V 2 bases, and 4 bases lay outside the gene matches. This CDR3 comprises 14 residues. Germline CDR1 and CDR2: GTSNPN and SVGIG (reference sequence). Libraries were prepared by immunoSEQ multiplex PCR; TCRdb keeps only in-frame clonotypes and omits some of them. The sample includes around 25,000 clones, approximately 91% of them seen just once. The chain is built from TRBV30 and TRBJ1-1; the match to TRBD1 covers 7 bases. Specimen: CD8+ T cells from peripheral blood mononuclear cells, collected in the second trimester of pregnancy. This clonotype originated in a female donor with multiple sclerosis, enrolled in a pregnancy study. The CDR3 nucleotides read TGTGCCTGGAGTACCGGGACAGCGAACACTGAAGCTTTCTTT. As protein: CAWSTGTANTEAFF. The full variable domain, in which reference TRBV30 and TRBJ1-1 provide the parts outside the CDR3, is SQTIHQWPATLVQPVGSPLSLECTVEGTSNPNLYWYRQAAGRGLQLLFYSVGIGQISSEVPQNLSASRPQDRQFILSSKKLLLSDSGFYLCAWSTGTANTEAFFGQGTRLTVV.